These 9 T cell receptor beta chains were all obtained from the same sample, sequenced in a study of post-analysis software for immune sequencing data. Whole-study findings and limits: Among about 5 TRBV segments more frequent in patients than controls were TRBV5-6, TRBV5-1 and TRBV20-1.

Built from TCR beta cDNA, the libraries had unique molecular identifiers in them. TCRdb independently ran MiXCR on the PCR reads; one entry per CDR3 protein. The profile shows roughly 870,000 distinct CDR3 sequences, approximately 53% of them singletons. For these TCRs, the target antigens are not known. Material for sequencing was blood. The receptors derive from a girl between 10 and 17 years old with multiple sclerosis.

This chain connects TRBV7-9 to TRBJ2-1; 9 bases agree with TRBD1. The CDR3 spans 15 residues. Germline V lookup: CDR1 SEHNR, CDR2 FQNEAQ (reference sequence). V was pared by 5 bases and J by 8 bases, with 10 bases of the junction left unmatched. CDR3 bases: TGTGCCAGCAGCCACCGGGACAGGGTGAACGATGAGCAGTTCTTC. As protein: CASSHRDRVNDEQFF.

The chain recombines TRBV5-1 with TRBJ1-1; TRBD1 matches at 10 bases. V gave up 4 bases and J gave up 1 base; unmatched junction bases: 4. This CDR3 has 15 amino acids. Germline CDR1 reads SGHRS; CDR2 reads YFSETQ. CDR3 in amino acids: CASSADRGANTEAFF. CDR3 coding DNA: TGCGCCAGCAGCGCGGACAGGGGGGCGAACACTGAAGCTTTCTTT. The complete variable domain, with remaining parts taken from reference TRBV5-1 and TRBJ1-1, reads KAGVTQTPRYLIKTRGQQVTLSCSPISGHRSVSWYQQTPGQGLQFLFEYFSETQRNKGNFPGRFSGRQFSNSRSEMNVSTLELGDSALYLCASSADRGANTEAFFGQGTRLTVV.

The chain uses TRBV29-1 and TRBJ2-2, with D possibly matching TRBD1 (6 bases). The CDR3 covers 14 residues. Germline loops: CDR1 SQVTM, CDR2 ANQGSEA. Trimming took off 7 bases at V and 4 bases at J, with 16 bases between the two ends. In DNA form, the CDR3 reads TGCAGCGGGCGTCCAGGGGCGAGCACCGGGGAGCTGTTTTTT. This gives the protein CSGRPGASTGELFF.

V gene TRBV29-1 combines with J gene TRBJ2-3; D is unclear. The CDR3 extends over 13 amino acids. In germline, CDR1 is SQVTM, CDR2 ANQGSEA. V lost 5 bases and J 6 bases, leaving 15 bases between the germline ends. The CDR3 nucleotides are TGCAGCGTTCGGAGTGTAATTTCGGATACGCAGTATTTT. Translating gives CSVRSVISDTQYF.

The chain has TRBV5-1 and TRBJ2-6, with 7 bases identical to TRBD1. J was trimmed by 4 bases and V by 4 bases; bases with no gene match: 5. Germline V gene sequence: CDR1 SGHRS, CDR2 YFSETQ. The CDR3 consists of 15 residues. CDR3 bases: TGCGCCAGCAGCGAAGGGACAGCCGGGGCCAACGTCCTGACTTTC. This gives the protein CASSEGTAGANVLTF.

This chain uses TRBV4-1 with TRBJ2-7, with TRBD2 as a possible D gene (5 bases). Germline V CDR1 and CDR2: MGHRA, YSYEKL. Trimming cost V 8 bases and J 9 bases, with 23 bases left between them. This CDR3 region has 14 residues. CDR3 sequence (DNA): TGCGCCAGCCGTCAAGAGGGAACCGTCCGCGGGCAGTACTTC. Protein: CASRQEGTVRGQYF.

The rearrangement links TRBV20-1 to TRBJ2-1; D is possibly TRBD2 (6 bases). CDR3 length: 17 residues. Trimming left V 0 bases short and J 1 base short, with 16 bases between. Germline values: CDR1 DFQATT, CDR2 SNEGSKA (reference sequence). This CDR3 is CSARDSEAGKSYNEQFF. In DNA, the CDR3 is TGCAGTGCTAGAGATTCAGAGGCGGGAAAATCCTACAATGAGCAGTTCTTC.

This clonotype was seen only once. This chain uses TRBV12-3 or TRBV12-4 with TRBJ1-5; the D gene is possibly TRBD1 (6 bases). The ends were cut back, 4 bases at V and 7 bases at J, with 14 bases in the middle. This CDR3 spans 14 amino acids. This CDR3 is CASSSPQGRQPQHF. The CDR3 DNA reads as TGTGCCAGCAGTTCCCCCCAGGGGAGGCAGCCCCAGCATTTT.

The chain couples TRBV5-1 to TRBJ2-3; D gene ambiguous. The CDR3 totals 16 residues. The V end was cut by 5 bases, the J end by 2 bases, with 18 bases between. Germline assignment: CDR1 SGHRS and CDR2 YFSETQ. The chain's CDR3 is CASSFDLAGSTDTQYF. CDR3 coding DNA: TGCGCCAGCAGTTTTGATTTAGCCGGGTCCACAGATACGCAGTATTTT.